A selection of T cell receptor beta chains follows, all from one sample in a study of control samples from healthy donors and cancer patients. The table came from immunoSEQ multiplex PCR; TCRdb's copy has only in-frame clones and leaves some out. The table has some 200,000 clones, roughly 94% seen once. What was sequenced was blood. The receptors here all came from a middle-aged man in good health. The CDR3 runs from the conserved cysteine through the conserved F or W. D genes are given only for firm matches. Clone size appears in some rows only: once, few, many, or a class for an expanded clone.

V	J	size	D	DNA	CDR3
TRBV3-1/TRBV3-2	TRBJ1-3	.	.	TGTGCCAGCAGCCAAGGGACCGGACAATTGGGGGACACCATATATTTT	CASSQGTGQLGDTIYF
TRBV19	TRBJ1-5	.	.	TGTGCCAGTAGTATAGAGGCGGGCTGGGGCAATCAGCCCCAGCATTTT	CASSIEAGWGNQPQHF
TRBV5-1	TRBJ1-1	.	.	TGCGCCAGCAGCTTGGGGGCCTTGGGGCCCACTGAAGCTTTCTTT	CASSLGALGPTEAFF
TRBV2	TRBJ1-2	.	.	TGTGCCAGCAGTGACGGGGAATCCCATGGCTACACCTTC	CASSDGESHGYTF
TRBV28	TRBJ1-2	.	.	TGTGCCAGCAGCTTTTACGGGGGTTTTAATGGCTACACCTTC	CASSFYGGFNGYTF
TRBV15	TRBJ2-4	.	.	TGTGCCACCAGCAATCCCCGGCTAGCCAAAAACATTCAGTACTTC	CATSNPRLAKNIQYF
TRBV19	TRBJ1-4	.	.	TGTGCCAGTAGTGATCACAGGGCGTCCGGTGGTGAAAAACTGTTTTTT	CASSDHRASGGEKLFF
TRBV3-1/TRBV3-2	TRBJ2-3	.	.	TGTGCCAGCAGCCTCGGACAGGGAGGGACAGATACGCAGTATTTT	CASSLGQGGTDTQYF
TRBV5-4	TRBJ2-1	.	TRBD2	TGTGCCAGCAGCTCGGGACTAGCGGGGGACAATGAGCAGTTCTTC	CASSSGLAGDNEQFF
TRBV6-5	TRBJ2-1	few	TRBD1	TGTGCCAGCGTTAGGACAGGGGACAATGAGCAGTTCTTC	CASVRTGDNEQFF
TRBV7-2	TRBJ1-1	.	.	TGTGCCAGCAGCTCCGCTGCTCGGGCGGGTGAGGCTTTCTTT	CASSSAARAGEAFF
TRBV7-8	TRBJ1-2	.	TRBD1	TGTGCCAGCAGCTCGCGGACAGGGGGTAACTATGGCTACACCTTC	CASSSRTGGNYGYTF
TRBV5-6	TRBJ2-2	.	.	TGTGCCAGCAGCTTTAGGAGGTTCTTCGGGGAGCTGTTTTTT	CASSFRRFFGELFF
TRBV5-5	TRBJ2-3	once	TRBD2	TGTGCCAGCAGCTTGAGACTAGCGGAGACCTCCGATACGCAGTATTTT	CASSLRLAETSDTQYF
TRBV6-5	TRBJ1-3	.	.	TGTGCCAGCAGACTAGGGGGGACCGGAAACACCATATATTTT	CASRLGGTGNTIYF
TRBV7-2	TRBJ2-5	.	.	TGTGCCAGCAGCTGGAGGGGGGGCCAAGAGACCCAGTACTTC	CASSWRGGQETQYF
TRBV6-2/TRBV6-3	TRBJ2-3	once	TRBD2	TGTGCCAGCAGTTTCGGGCGGGGACTAGCGGGGGCCGGAGCTAGCACAGATACGCAGTATTTT	CASSFGRGLAGAGASTDTQYF